The T cell receptor (beta chain) described here comes from a study of shared clonotypes between healthy human individuals. Study summary: Every donor yielded three CD4 naive, three CD4 memory, two CD8 naive and one CD8 memory plate.

Germline CDR1 SGHVS, CDR2 FQNEAQ. Germline trimming cut 5 bases from V and 11 bases from J; bases unmatched to any gene: 9. The length of the CDR3 is 13 residues. Sorted-subset replicate PCRs used about 190 ng of genomic DNA. This amount corresponded to tens of thousands of T cell genomes. In the original workflow: In the immunoSEQ data, sequences were junction-only and lacked quality scores, so filtering differed. Sequencing was performed with immunoSEQ multiplex PCR; in TCRdb, only in-frame clones are kept and a portion is missing. V and J calls and clone size come straight from that table; D and trimming were deduced from the DNA. Of hundreds of thousands of clones in the sample, around 73% were seen once. This clone appeared once. The healthy adult donors were HIV-negative and reported no recent acute infections or vaccinations.

The rearrangement uses TRBV7-8 and TRBJ2-5; 9 bases are a match to TRBD2. The material sequenced was memory CD4+ T cells sorted from blood. Stated subset: CD45RA-negative fraction. The origin of this receptor is a woman younger than 45 in good health. The CDR3 DNA follows: TGTGCCAGCAGCGAAAGCGGACTAGCGAGGCAGTACTTC. This codes for CASSESGLARQYF.